The 21 T cell receptor beta chains listed next were all sequenced from one sample in a study of blood T cells in healthy people across ages. Then a second PCR, running roughly 7 to 12 cycles, was carried out with a sample-barcoded 5' primer and a J-beta primer mix. In TCRdb, the 5' RACE reads were re-called with MiXCR into one record per CDR3 protein. The table includes about 970,000 distinct CDR3 sequences, just over 50% detected once. The sample comprised blood. Every receptor here comes from a woman aged 55-69 years in good health.

The chain couples TRBV7-3 to TRBJ2-3, with D possibly being TRBD2 (6 bases). Germline V CDR1 and CDR2: SGHTA, FQGTGA. The CDR3 loop spans 14 amino acids. V shed 4 bases and J shed 9 bases, with 17 bases lying between them. The CDR3 region has the DNA TGTGCCAGCAGCTCAATCCCGGGGACTGGCACGCAGTATTTT. It yields the protein CASSSIPGTGTQYF.

The chain has TRBV7-8 and TRBJ2-7; D not resolved. Germline CDR1 SGHVS, CDR2 FQNEAQ. V was clipped by 1 base and J by 0 bases, with 7 bases between them. The CDR3 runs 14 residues. CDR3 nucleotides: TGTGCCAGCAGCTTAGTAGACCACTCCTACGAGCAGTACTTC. This encodes CASSLVDHSYEQYF.

The gene calls are TRBV3-1 and TRBJ2-3; D is ambiguous. Germline loops: CDR1 LGHDT, CDR2 YNNKEL (reference sequence). V shed 0 bases and J shed 2 bases, with 15 bases lying between them. This CDR3 is built from 17 residues. In DNA, the CDR3 is TGTGCCAGCAGCCAAGATCACCCCCAGCGCCACACAGATACGCAGTATTTT. As protein: CASSQDHPQRHTDTQYF.

This chain joins TRBV20-1 and TRBJ2-7; possibly TRBD2 for D (5 bases). Germline V gene data show CDR1 as DFQATT and CDR2 as SNEGSKA (reference sequence). V was trimmed by 0 bases and J by 5 bases, leaving 17 bases between them. The CDR3 length is 15 residues. The CDR3 DNA is TGCAGTGCTAGAGATAGAACCGGGAATCCCCACGAGCAGTACTTC. This sequence encodes CSARDRTGNPHEQYF.

As to this clonotype: A much larger clone differs by one base, so this may be a read error. The chain employs TRBV7-3 and TRBJ2-1; D unclear. Germline-derived CDR1 and CDR2 are SGHTA and FQGTGA. This CDR3 has 15 residues. CDR3 loop: CASSSVMSSYIEQFF. The CDR3 nucleotides are TGTGCCAGCAGCTCAGTCATGAGCTCCTACATTGAGCAGTTCTTC.

This clonotype came up a few times. The chain uses TRBV20-1 and TRBJ1-5, with D tentatively TRBD1 (5 bases). Trimming left V 1 base short and J 2 bases short, with 9 bases between. CDR1 and CDR2 (germline): DFQATT, SNEGSKA (reference sequence). This CDR3 is built from 14 residues. The CDR3 protein is CSARVGEGNQPQHF. Here the CDR3 DNA reads TGCAGTGCTAGAGTAGGGGAAGGCAATCAGCCCCAGCATTTT.

The rearrangement uses TRBV20-1 and TRBJ2-7; 8 bases align to TRBD2. The V and J ends lost 3 bases and 5 bases, in that order; junction bases with no gene match: 3. The CDR3 is 12 amino acids. Germline-derived CDR1 and CDR2 are DFQATT and SNEGSKA (reference sequence). The CDR3: CSASGREDEQYF. In DNA, the CDR3 is TGCAGTGCTAGCGGGAGGGAAGACGAGCAGTACTTC.

The genes are TRBV29-1 and TRBJ2-7, with D possibly TRBD1 on 6 matching bases. Germline loops: CDR1 SQVTM, CDR2 ANQGSEA. V lost 0 bases and J 2 bases, leaving 11 bases between the germline ends. The length of the CDR3 is 14 residues. CDR3 protein: CSVEDQGTTYEQYF. The CDR3 nucleotides are TGCAGCGTTGAAGATCAGGGGACGACCTACGAGCAGTACTTC.

This clonotype was observed a few times. The chain combines TRBV28 with TRBJ1-4; no clear D gene. There are 13 residues in the CDR3. The germline gives CDR1 MDHEN, CDR2 SYDVKM. The V end was cut by 5 bases, the J end by 8 bases, with 12 bases between. The CDR3 nucleotides read TGTGCCAGCAGTCGCACGGTTCGGGAAAAACTGTTTTTT. Residues: CASSRTVREKLFF.

CDR3 nucleotide sequence: TGTGCCAGCAGTTCACAGGGATTTGGGGCCAACGTCCTGACTTTC. Encoded protein: CASSSQGFGANVLTF. The chain carries TRBV12-3 or TRBV12-4 and TRBJ2-6, with a weak D call TRBD1 (6 bases). V dropped 4 bases and J dropped 3 bases, with 10 bases sitting between them. The CDR3 runs to 15 residues.

This clonotype occurred a few times. The gene calls are TRBV20-1 and TRBJ2-7; D unclear. Germline V gene lookup returns CDR1 DFQATT and CDR2 SNEGSKA (reference sequence). Trimming stripped 1 base from V and 4 bases from J, with 11 bases between. This CDR3 is built from 13 residues. The DNA of the CDR3 is TGCAGTGCTAGAGTTTGGACCTCATACGAGCAGTACTTC. Its translation is CSARVWTSYEQYF.

This clonotype was detected a few times. The genes are TRBV3-1 and TRBJ2-3, with 8 nucleotides matching TRBD1. The germline V gene has CDR1 LGHDT and CDR2 YNNKEL (reference sequence). The CDR3 runs 16 residues. J was trimmed by 2 bases and V by 4 bases; bases with no gene match: 8. For the CDR3, the DNA is TGTGCCAGCAGCCGAACTTCAGGGGGCCCCACAGATACGCAGTATTTT. Residues: CASSRTSGGPTDTQYF.

This chain links TRBV6-6 with TRBJ2-1, with a possible D match to TRBD2 (6 bases). The J call may be wrong; the DNA end is better matched by TRBJ2-7. The length of the CDR3 is 14 residues. CDR1 and CDR2 from the germline V gene are MNHNY and SVGAGI (reference sequence). The CDR3 DNA reads TGTGCCAGCACCACACTAGCCTTCTACAATGAGCAGTACTTC. Translation: CASTTLAFYNEQYF.

This clonotype was seen only a few times. The genes are TRBV10-3 and TRBJ1-1; 9 positions match TRBD1. With V trimmed by 6 bases and J by 5 bases, 7 bases remained unmatched. Germline CDR1 and CDR2: ENHRY and SYGVKD. The CDR3 sequence is 14 residues long. The CDR3 DNA is TGTGCCATCAGAGACACAGGGGGCCGGACTGAAGCTTTCTTT. Translating gives CAIRDTGGRTEAFF.

The chain carries TRBV7-2 and TRBJ2-7, with D perhaps being TRBD1 or TRBD2 (5 bases each). The CDR3 is 20 amino acids. CDR1 and CDR2 (germline): SGHTA, FQGNSA. The V end lost 2 bases, the J end lost 2 bases, and 28 bases lay between the germline ends. The DNA for the CDR3 is TGTGCCAGCAGCTTACCTCCGGGACCCAAATTAGTAAGAAAGGCCTACGAGCAGTACTTC. The encoded protein is CASSLPPGPKLVRKAYEQYF.

This clonotype was recorded a few times. The CDR3 region has the DNA TGTGCCACCCGGGACAGGGAATATAACGAGCAGTACTTC. Protein product: CATRDREYNEQYF. The genes are TRBV25-1 and TRBJ2-7, with 9 bases fitting TRBD1. There are 13 residues in the CDR3. Germline values: CDR1 MGHDK, CDR2 SYGVNS. With 10 bases clipped from V and 5 bases from J, the junction kept 9 bases outside the gene matches.

This clonotype showed up many times. The chain recombines TRBV7-9 with TRBJ2-3; 10 positions match TRBD2. With 5 bases clipped from V and 1 base from J, the junction kept 3 bases outside the gene matches. Germline assignment: CDR1 SEHNR and CDR2 FQNEAQ (reference sequence). The CDR3 is 15 residues long. This chain's CDR3 is CASSHGTSGTDTQYF. CDR3 DNA: TGTGCCAGCAGCCACGGGACTAGCGGCACAGATACGCAGTATTTT.

The chain recombines TRBV27 with TRBJ2-7; D unclear. The CDR3 covers 14 residues. Trimming stripped 2 bases from V and 3 bases from J, with 11 bases between. CDR1 MNHEY and CDR2 SMNVEV come from the germline V gene (reference sequence). The CDR3 protein is CASSLLGSDYEQYF. CDR3 DNA sequence: TGTGCCAGCAGTTTACTGGGTTCGGACTACGAGCAGTACTTC.

This clonotype was seen only a few times. This chain uses TRBV18 with TRBJ2-1; TRBD1 matches at 7 bases. The CDR3 is 13 amino acids. Germline CDR1 reads KGHSH; CDR2 reads LQKENI. Germline trimming cut 6 bases from V and 6 bases from J; bases unmatched to any gene: 5. Here the CDR3 DNA reads TGTGCCAGCTCCCGACAGGGCCTCAATGAGCAGTTCTTC. Its translation: CASSRQGLNEQFF.

This clonotype was counted only a few times. V usage is TRBV5-1 and J usage is TRBJ2-1; 11 positions match TRBD2. Germline-derived CDR1 and CDR2 are SGHRS and YFSETQ. This CDR3 is built from 14 residues. The junction had 6 bases not matched to a gene; V was cut back by 4 bases and J by 9 bases. The CDR3 DNA reads TGCGCCAGCAGCGATACTAGCGGGAGAGCTGAGCAGTTCTTC. It specifies CASSDTSGRAEQFF. The entire variable domain, with the rest obtained from reference TRBV5-1 and TRBJ2-1, is as follows: KAGVTQTPRYLIKTRGQQVTLSCSPISGHRSVSWYQQTPGQGLQFLFEYFSETQRNKGNFPGRFSGRQFSNSRSEMNVSTLELGDSALYLCASSDTSGRAEQFFGPGTRLTVL.

The chain links TRBV4-3 to TRBJ1-1; 11 nucleotides match TRBD1. J gave up 11 bases and V 8 bases, and 10 bases lay outside the gene matches. CDR1 and CDR2 from the germline V gene are LGHNA and YSLEER. CDR3 length equals 13 residues. The CDR3 region is CASDTRDRGNAFF. The CDR3 bases are TGCGCCAGCGATACGAGGGACAGGGGGAACGCTTTCTTT.